This TCR beta chain was profiled in a study of blood T cell repertoires in COVID-19. Turning to the study itself: Donors in the United States, Italy and Spain gave samples during acute or convalescent COVID-19.

Using immunoSEQ multiplex PCR, the repertoire was profiled, and TCRdb retains in-frame clones only, with some absent. The table lists about 160,000 clones, about 88% of them singletons, with approximately 1.1% in the top ten. The V gene lost 3 bases and the J gene lost 0 bases, with 10 bases spanning the gap. This CDR3 is built from 15 residues. Looked up from germline, CDR1 is LNHNV and CDR2 is YYDKDF (reference sequence). This clonotype was sampled from a man aged 40-49 years with acute or convalescent COVID-19. Material: peripheral blood. The chain joins TRBV15 to TRBJ2-3; weak D call: TRBD2 (7 bases). CDR3 sequence reads: CATSSGGPSTDTQYF. The CDR3, as DNA: TGTGCCACCAGCAGCGGGGGGCCGAGCACAGATACGCAGTATTTT.